A single sample is the source of the 11 T cell receptor beta chains below, sequenced in a study of shared clonotypes between healthy human individuals. Terminally differentiated effector memory CD45RA+ cells were excluded from the naive CD8 cells, which were CD45RO-negative and positively selected for CCR7. Assay used: immunoSEQ multiplex PCR; TCRdb lists only in-frame clones, some missing. The sample comprises around 620,000 clones, roughly 95% of which are singletons, and approximately 0.11% rests with the top ten. The sequenced sample was naive CD8+ T cells sorted from blood. The receptors shown here come from a woman under 40 in good health.

About this clone: Other DNA sequences in the same sample also yield this CDR3. The V call is TRBV9, the J call TRBJ2-5; D might be TRBD2 (6 bases). Matching the DNA end better, TRBJ2-7 makes the J call doubtful. The germline V gene encodes CDR1 SGDLS and CDR2 YYNGEE. CDR3 length: 14 amino acids. Here the CDR3 reads CASSVGGETYEQYF. The CDR3 coding sequence is TGTGCCAGCAGCGTAGGCGGGGAGACCTACGAGCAGTACTTC.

This CDR3 reads CASSLEWQGYIYGYTF. The CDR3 nucleotides are TGTGCCAGCAGCTTGGAGTGGCAGGGATATATCTATGGCTACACCTTC. V and J are TRBV4-2 and TRBJ1-2, with D maybe TRBD1 (5 bases). CDR1 is LGHNA and CDR2 is YNFKEQ in the germline V gene. This CDR3 contains 16 residues. Deletions cut 5 bases from V and 4 bases from J, with 20 bases between.

The chain couples TRBV7-6 to TRBJ2-2; 9 bases are shared with TRBD1. With V trimmed by 5 bases and J by 6 bases, 7 bases remained unmatched. Per the germline V gene, CDR1 is SGHVS and CDR2 is FNYEAQ. This CDR3 is built from 15 residues. CDR3 DNA sequence: TGTGCCAGCAGCCTACGGGACAGGGACGCCGGGGAGCTGTTTTTT. Its translation: CASSLRDRDAGELFF.

The CDR3 DNA is TGCGCCAGCAGCCAGGGGAGGAGCACCTACGAGCAGTACTTC. Translation: CASSQGRSTYEQYF. This sequence joins TRBV4-1 and TRBJ2-7; perhaps TRBD2 as D (6 bases). Germline values: CDR1 MGHRA, CDR2 YSYEKL. CDR3 length equals 14 residues. V lost 3 bases and J 2 bases, leaving 11 bases between the germline ends.

This chain joins TRBV5-4 and TRBJ1-3; TRBD1 matches 9 bases. Trimming took 4 bases from V and 4 from J; bases not matched to a gene: 9. The germline CDR1 and CDR2 sequences are SGHNT and YYREEE (reference sequence). The CDR3 totals 16 residues. CDR3 amino acids: CASSAGTGMVGNTIYF. In nucleotides, the CDR3 is TGTGCCAGCAGCGCCGGGACAGGGATGGTGGGAAACACCATATATTTT.

This clone has only a few counts. The chain employs TRBV5-4 and TRBJ2-1; 9 nucleotides align to TRBD1. Looked up from germline, CDR1 is SGHNT and CDR2 is YYREEE (reference sequence). This CDR3 has 13 residues. V lost 7 bases and J lost 5; bases outside the gene matches: 4. The CDR3 DNA reads TGTGCCAGCCTCGGGACAGGGCACAATGAGCAGTTCTTC. As protein: CASLGTGHNEQFF.

Written as DNA, the CDR3 is TGTGCCAGCAGCCCCAGGACCGCAGAGACCCAGTACTTC. Protein: CASSPRTAETQYF. The gene calls are TRBV7-9 and TRBJ2-5; no clear D gene. The length of the CDR3 is 13 residues. Germline values: CDR1 SEHNR, CDR2 FQNEAQ (reference sequence). The ends were cut back, 5 bases at V and 4 bases at J, with 11 bases in the middle.

On this clone: Other DNA sequences from this sample encode an identical CDR3 as well. The chain joins TRBV7-6 to TRBJ2-7, with D possibly TRBD2 on 6 matching bases. The CDR3 runs to 13 residues. CDR1 is SGHVS, CDR2 FNYEAQ, per germline. Trimming cost V 1 base and J 4 bases, with 8 bases left between them. The CDR3 DNA follows: TGTGCCAGCAGCTTAGGGGCGGGGTACGAGCAGTACTTC. As protein: CASSLGAGYEQYF.

V is TRBV28 and J is TRBJ2-7; D possibly corresponds to TRBD2 (5 bases). The germline V gene encodes CDR1 MDHEN and CDR2 SYDVKM. CDR3 size: 13 residues. Trimming cost V 7 bases and J 6 bases, with 16 bases left between them. CDR3 sequence reads: CASTPSRVSEQYF. CDR3 nucleotide sequence: TGTGCCAGCACCCCCTCGAGGGTGAGCGAGCAGTACTTC.

The chain is built from TRBV12-1 and TRBJ2-7; TRBD1 is taken as the D call from the table, unchecked against the DNA. TRBV12-1 is classified as a pseudogene. The CDR3 has 16 residues. CDR3: CASSSKRQGASYEQYF. For the CDR3, the DNA is TGTGCCAGCAGCTCAAAGAGACAGGGGGCGTCCTACGAGCAGTACTTC.

The J gene is TRBJ2-1, the V gene TRBV28; possible D gene TRBD2, 5 bases. The CDR3 covers 16 residues. With 6 bases removed from V and 0 bases from J, the gap between germline ends came to 15 bases. Germline assignment: CDR1 MDHEN and CDR2 SYDVKM. The CDR3 DNA reads TGTGCCAGCAGCAACGAGGGCATCCTCTCCTACAATGAGCAGTTCTTC. This translates into CASSNEGILSYNEQFF.